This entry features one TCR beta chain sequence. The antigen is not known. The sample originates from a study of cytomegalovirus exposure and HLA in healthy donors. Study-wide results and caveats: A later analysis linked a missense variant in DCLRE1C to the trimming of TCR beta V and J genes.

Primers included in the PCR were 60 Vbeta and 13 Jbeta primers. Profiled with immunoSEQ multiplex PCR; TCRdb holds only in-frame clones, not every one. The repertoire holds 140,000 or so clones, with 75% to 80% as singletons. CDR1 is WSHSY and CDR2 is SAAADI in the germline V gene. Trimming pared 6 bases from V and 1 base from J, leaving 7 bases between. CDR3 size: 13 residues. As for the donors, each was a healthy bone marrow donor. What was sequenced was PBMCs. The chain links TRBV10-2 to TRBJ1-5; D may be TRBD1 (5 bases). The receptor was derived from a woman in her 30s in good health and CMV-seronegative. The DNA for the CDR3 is TGCGCCAGCAGGGGGCTAAGCAATCAGCCCCAGCATTTT. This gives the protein CASRGLSNQPQHF.